The source of this T cell receptor (beta chain) is a study of T cell clonotyping in hematopoietic cell transplantation. Study-level points and caveats: Pathologically expanded recipient clonotypes increased progressively from day 30 to day 180 as diversity fell. Without cell sorting, CD4 versus CD8 contributions remain unresolved.

There are 16 residues in the CDR3. The germline V and J ends were trimmed by 1 base and 0 bases, with 10 bases remaining between them. CDR1 is LNHDA, CDR2 SQIVND, per germline (reference sequence). Sequencing was performed with immunoSEQ multiplex PCR; in TCRdb, only in-frame clones are kept and a portion is missing. The sample yields around 15,000 clones, roughly 84% seen once. A remark on this clone: The target antigen is unknown.

The sample in question was PBMCs, obtained 100 days after allogeneic stem cell transplant. The receptor was derived from a male patient between 60 and 69 years old who had an allogeneic stem cell transplant from a related donor, so the T cells may come from the graft donor. Some clones in this sample may be carry-over from other donors' samples. This sequence joins TRBV19 and TRBJ1-5, with D uncertain. This CDR3 is CASSIGTDYSNQPQHF. Here the CDR3 DNA reads TGTGCCAGTAGTATAGGTACAGATTATAGCAATCAGCCCCAGCATTTT. The full variable domain, rest sourced from reference TRBV19 and TRBJ1-5, is DGGITQSPKYLFRKEGQNVTLSCEQNLNHDAMYWYRQDPGQGLRLIYYSQIVNDFQKGDIAEGYSVSREKKESFPLTVTSAQKNPTAFYLCASSIGTDYSNQPQHFGDGTRLSIL.